Below, one T cell receptor beta chain is given with its context. Measured with immunoSEQ multiplex PCR; TCRdb has only the in-frame clones, and not every one. The sample contains around 500,000 clones, approximately 90% of which appear only once. V trimming: 3 bases; J trimming: 0 bases; junction bases outside the gene matches: 5. The CDR3 contains 17 residues. Germline values: CDR1 MNHEY, CDR2 SVGEGT. The data were obtained in a study of blood T cell repertoires in COVID-19. The clonotype originates from a woman in her thirties or forties who had recovered from COVID-19. The chain joins TRBV6-2 or TRBV6-3 to TRBJ2-2, with 9 bases lining up with TRBD1. Sequenced sample: PBMCs or T cells enriched from blood (not recorded which). The CDR3 DNA sequence: TGTGCCAGCAGTTATTGGACAGGGGACGCGAACACCGGGGAGCTGTTTTTT. This encodes CASSYWTGDANTGELFF.